The sequence of this T cell receptor (beta chain) was determined in a study of identical twins. Findings and limits, study-wide: Models underestimated TCR alpha sharing (out-of-frame) in monozygotic twins. Findings came from cross-sectional statistics, without long-term follow-up of donors.

The authors used template switching to add a universal primer site and gave cDNA unique molecular identifiers. TCRdb redid the calling of the 5' RACE reads with MiXCR, one entry per CDR3 protein. The sample records around 1.7 million distinct CDR3 sequences, roughly a third being singletons. Notes on this clonotype: Its antigen is currently unknown.

Germline V gives CDR1 KGHSY, CDR2 FQNENV. The CDR3 is 14 residues long. Germline trimming cut 4 bases from V and 2 bases from J; bases unmatched to any gene: 2. The sequenced sample consisted of cord blood. The chain links TRBV16 to TRBJ2-3, with 8 bases matching TRBD1. The TCR was taken from a newborn girl in good health. The CDR3 nucleotides are TGTGCCAGCAGCCCGGACAGGGACACAGATACGCAGTATTTT. This translates into CASSPDRDTDTQYF.